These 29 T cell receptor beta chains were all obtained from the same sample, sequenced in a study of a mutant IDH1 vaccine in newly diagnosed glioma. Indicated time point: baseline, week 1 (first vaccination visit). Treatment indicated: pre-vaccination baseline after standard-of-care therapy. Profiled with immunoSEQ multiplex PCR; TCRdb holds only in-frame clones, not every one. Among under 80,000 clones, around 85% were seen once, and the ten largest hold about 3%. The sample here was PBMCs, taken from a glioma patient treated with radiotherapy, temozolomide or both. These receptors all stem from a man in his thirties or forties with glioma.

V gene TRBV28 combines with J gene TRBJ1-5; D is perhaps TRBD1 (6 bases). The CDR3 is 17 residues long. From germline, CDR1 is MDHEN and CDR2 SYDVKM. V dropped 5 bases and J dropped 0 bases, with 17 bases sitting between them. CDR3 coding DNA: TGTGCCAGCAGTGGGTCACAGGGAAGTGGTAGCAATCAGCCCCAGCATTTT. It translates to CASSGSQGSGSNQPQHF.

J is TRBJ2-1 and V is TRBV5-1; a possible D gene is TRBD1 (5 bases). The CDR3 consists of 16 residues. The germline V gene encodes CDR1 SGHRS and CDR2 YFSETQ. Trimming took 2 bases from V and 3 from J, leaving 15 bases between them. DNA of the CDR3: TGCGCCAGCAGCTTCGTGTTGGTCGACAGCTACAATGAGCAGTTCTTC. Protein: CASSFVLVDSYNEQFF.

The CDR3 spells CASSLSENQPQHF. Written as DNA, the CDR3 is TGTGCCAGCAGCTTATCAGAAAATCAGCCCCAGCATTTT. The chain couples TRBV11-2 to TRBJ1-5; D remains unclear. Germline loops: CDR1 SGHAT, CDR2 FQNNGV. The CDR3 loop spans 13 amino acids. Trimming took off 2 bases at V and 4 bases at J, with 6 bases between the two ends.

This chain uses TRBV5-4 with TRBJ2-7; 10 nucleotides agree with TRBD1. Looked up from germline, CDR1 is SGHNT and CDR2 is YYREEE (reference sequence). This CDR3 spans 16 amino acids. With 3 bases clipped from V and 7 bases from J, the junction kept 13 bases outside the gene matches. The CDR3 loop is CASSSGQDRGFGEQYF. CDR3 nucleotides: TGTGCCAGCAGCTCCGGTCAGGACAGGGGGTTTGGGGAGCAGTACTTC.

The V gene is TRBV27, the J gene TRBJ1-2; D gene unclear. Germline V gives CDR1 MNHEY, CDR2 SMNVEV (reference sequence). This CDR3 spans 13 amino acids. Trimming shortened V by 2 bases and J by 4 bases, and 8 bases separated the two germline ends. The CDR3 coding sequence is TGTGCCAGCAGTTTAGGTCGCTTCTATGGCTACACCTTC. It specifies CASSLGRFYGYTF.

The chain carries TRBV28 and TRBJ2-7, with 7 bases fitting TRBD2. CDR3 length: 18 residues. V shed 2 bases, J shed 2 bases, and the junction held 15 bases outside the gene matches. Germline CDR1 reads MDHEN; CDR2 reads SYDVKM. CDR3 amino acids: CASSLELAGDLGTYEQYF. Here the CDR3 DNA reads TGTGCCAGCAGTTTAGAGTTGGCGGGGGACCTCGGGACCTACGAGCAGTACTTC. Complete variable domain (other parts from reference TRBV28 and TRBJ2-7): DVKVTQSSRYLVKRTGEKVFLECVQDMDHENMFWYRQDPGLGLRLIYFSYDVKMKEKGDIPEGYSVSREKKERFSLILESASTNQTSMYLCASSLELAGDLGTYEQYFGPGTRLTVT.

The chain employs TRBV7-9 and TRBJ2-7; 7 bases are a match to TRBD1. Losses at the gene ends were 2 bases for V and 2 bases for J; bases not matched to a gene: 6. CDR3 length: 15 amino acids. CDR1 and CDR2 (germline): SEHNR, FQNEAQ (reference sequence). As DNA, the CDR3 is TGTGCCAGCAGCTTAAGGGACAGCCAGACCTACGAGCAGTACTTC. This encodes CASSLRDSQTYEQYF. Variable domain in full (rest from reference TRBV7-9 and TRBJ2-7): DTGVSQNPRHKITKRGQNVTFRCDPISEHNRLYWYRQTLGQGPEFLTYFQNEAQLEKSRLLSDRFSAERPKGSFSTLEIQRTEQGDSAMYLCASSLRDSQTYEQYFGPGTRLTVT.

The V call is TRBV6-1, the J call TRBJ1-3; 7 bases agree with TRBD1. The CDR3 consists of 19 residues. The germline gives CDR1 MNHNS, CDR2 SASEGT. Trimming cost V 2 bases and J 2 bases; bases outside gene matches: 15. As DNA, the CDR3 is TGTGCCAGCAGTGAAAAGAAGCCCCTTCAGGGGGTTGCTGGAAACACCATATATTTT. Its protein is CASSEKKPLQGVAGNTIYF.

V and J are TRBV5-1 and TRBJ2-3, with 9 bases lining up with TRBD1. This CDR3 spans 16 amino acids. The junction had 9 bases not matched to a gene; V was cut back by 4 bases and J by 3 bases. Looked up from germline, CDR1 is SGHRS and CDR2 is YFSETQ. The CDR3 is CASSPTWTGVTDTQYF. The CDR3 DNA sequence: TGCGCCAGCAGCCCAACGTGGACAGGGGTGACAGATACGCAGTATTTT.

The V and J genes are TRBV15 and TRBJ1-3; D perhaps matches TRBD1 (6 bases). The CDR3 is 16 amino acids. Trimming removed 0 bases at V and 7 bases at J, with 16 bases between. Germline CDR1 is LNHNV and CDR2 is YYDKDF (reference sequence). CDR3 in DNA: TGTGCCACCAGCAGAGATCGTGACAGGCTGAGGAACACCATATATTTT. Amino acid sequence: CATSRDRDRLRNTIYF.

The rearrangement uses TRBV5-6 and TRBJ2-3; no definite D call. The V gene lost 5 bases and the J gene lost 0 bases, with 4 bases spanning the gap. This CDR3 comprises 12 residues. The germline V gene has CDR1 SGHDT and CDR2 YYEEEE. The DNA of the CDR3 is TGTGCCAGCAGTCCTAGCACAGATACGCAGTATTTT. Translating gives CASSPSTDTQYF.

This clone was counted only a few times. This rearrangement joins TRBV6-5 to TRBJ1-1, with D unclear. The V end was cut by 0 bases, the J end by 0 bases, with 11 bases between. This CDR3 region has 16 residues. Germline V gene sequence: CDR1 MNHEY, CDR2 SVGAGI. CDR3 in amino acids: CASSYSVDQLNTEAFF. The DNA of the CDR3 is TGTGCCAGCAGTTACTCGGTGGATCAGCTGAACACTGAAGCTTTCTTT.

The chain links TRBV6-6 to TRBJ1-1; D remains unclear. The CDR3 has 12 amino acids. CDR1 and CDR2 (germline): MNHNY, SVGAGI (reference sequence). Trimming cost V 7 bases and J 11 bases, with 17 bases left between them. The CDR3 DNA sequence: TGTGCCAGCACTCTCTGGGGAGGGAGGGCTTTCTTT. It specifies CASTLWGGRAFF.

CDR3 residues: CASRLSGQEKFF. For the CDR3, the DNA is TGCGCCAGCAGGTTATCCGGACAAGAGAAGTTCTTC. This chain joins TRBV5-1 and TRBJ2-1, with D possibly matching TRBD1 (5 bases). V was shortened by 5 bases and J by 14 bases, with 17 bases between the two germline ends. The CDR3 covers 12 residues. In germline, CDR1 is SGHRS, CDR2 YFSETQ.

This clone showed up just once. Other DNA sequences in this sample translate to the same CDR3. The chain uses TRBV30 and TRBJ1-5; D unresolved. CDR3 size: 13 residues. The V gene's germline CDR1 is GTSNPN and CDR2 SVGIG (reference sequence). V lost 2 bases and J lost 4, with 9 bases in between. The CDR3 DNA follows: TGTGCCTGGAGTTCGGACTCAAATCAGCCCCAGCATTTT. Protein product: CAWSSDSNQPQHF.

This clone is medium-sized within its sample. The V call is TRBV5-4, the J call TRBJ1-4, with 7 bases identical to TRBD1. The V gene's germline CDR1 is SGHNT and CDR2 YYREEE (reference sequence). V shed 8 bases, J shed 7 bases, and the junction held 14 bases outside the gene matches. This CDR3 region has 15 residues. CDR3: CASTSQGSAGEKLFF. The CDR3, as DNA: TGTGCCAGTACTTCACAGGGGTCGGCGGGTGAAAAACTGTTTTTT. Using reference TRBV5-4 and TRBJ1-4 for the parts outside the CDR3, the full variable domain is ETGVTQSPTHLIKTRGQQVTLRCSSQSGHNTVSWYQQALGQGPQFIFQYYREEENGRGNFPPRFSGLQFPNYSSELNVNALELDDSALYLCASTSQGSAGEKLFFGSGTQLSVL.

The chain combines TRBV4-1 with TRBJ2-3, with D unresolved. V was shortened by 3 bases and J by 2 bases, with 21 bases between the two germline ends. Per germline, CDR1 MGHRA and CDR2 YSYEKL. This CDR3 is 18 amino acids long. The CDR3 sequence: CASSHLGPLVRPTDTQYF. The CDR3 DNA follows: TGCGCCAGCAGCCACCTCGGACCCCTAGTGCGTCCCACAGATACGCAGTATTTT.

As DNA, the CDR3 is TGTGCCAGTACCAAAATAGGACGGGTTAGCTCTGGGGCCAACGTCCTGACTTTC. Its translation: CASTKIGRVSSGANVLTF. The V and J genes are TRBV19 and TRBJ2-6, with D hard to call. V gave up 7 bases and J gave up 0 bases, with 19 bases separating them. The CDR3 contains 18 residues. Germline CDR1 reads LNHDA; CDR2 reads SQIVND (reference sequence).

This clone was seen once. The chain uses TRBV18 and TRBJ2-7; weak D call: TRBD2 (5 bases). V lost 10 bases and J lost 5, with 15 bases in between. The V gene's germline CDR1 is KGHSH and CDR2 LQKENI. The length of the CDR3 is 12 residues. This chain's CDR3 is CATAPGLNEQYF. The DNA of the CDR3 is TGTGCCACCGCCCCCGGACTCAACGAGCAGTACTTC.

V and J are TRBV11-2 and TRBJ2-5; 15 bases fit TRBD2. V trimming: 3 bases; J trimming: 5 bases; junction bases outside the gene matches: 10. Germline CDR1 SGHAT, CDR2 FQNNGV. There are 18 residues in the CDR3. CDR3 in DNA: TGTGCCAGCAGCTTTCCGGGACTAGCGGGGGGCGTCAAGGAGACCCAGTACTTC. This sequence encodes CASSFPGLAGGVKETQYF.

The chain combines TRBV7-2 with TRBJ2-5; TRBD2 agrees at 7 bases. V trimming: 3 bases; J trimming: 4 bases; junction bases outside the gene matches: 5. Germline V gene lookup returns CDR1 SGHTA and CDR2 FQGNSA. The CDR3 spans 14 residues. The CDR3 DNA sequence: TGTGCCAGCAGCTTCGCATCGGGGGGAGAGACCCAGTACTTC. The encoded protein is CASSFASGGETQYF.

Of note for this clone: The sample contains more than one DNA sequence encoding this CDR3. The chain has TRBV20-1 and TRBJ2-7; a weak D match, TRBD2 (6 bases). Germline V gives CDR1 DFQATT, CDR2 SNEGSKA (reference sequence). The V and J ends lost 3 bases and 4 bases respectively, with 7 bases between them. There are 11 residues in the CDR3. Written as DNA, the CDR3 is TGCAGTGCTAGGGGGGGTTACGAGCAGTACTTC. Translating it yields CSARGGYEQYF.

CDR3 sequence (DNA): TGTGCCAGCAGGAGGGGGCAGAACACCGGGGAGCTGTTTTTT. It codes for CASRRGQNTGELFF. The chain couples TRBV2 to TRBJ2-2; 7 bases map to TRBD1. Germline V CDR1 and CDR2: SNHLY, FYNNEI. This CDR3 contains 14 residues. The trim removed 6 bases at V and 1 base at J, leaving 2 bases unmatched.

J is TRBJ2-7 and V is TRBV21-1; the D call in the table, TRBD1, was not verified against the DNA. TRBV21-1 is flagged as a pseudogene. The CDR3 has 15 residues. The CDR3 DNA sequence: TGTGCCAGCAGCAAAAACCGACAGGGGCTCTACGAGCAGTACTTC. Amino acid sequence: CASSKNRQGLYEQYF.

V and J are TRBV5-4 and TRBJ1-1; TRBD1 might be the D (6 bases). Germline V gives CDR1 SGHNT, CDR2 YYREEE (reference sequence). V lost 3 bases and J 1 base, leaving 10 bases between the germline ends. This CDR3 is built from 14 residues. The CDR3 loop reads CASSSGTKNTEAFF. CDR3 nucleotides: TGTGCCAGCAGCTCCGGGACAAAGAACACTGAAGCTTTCTTT.

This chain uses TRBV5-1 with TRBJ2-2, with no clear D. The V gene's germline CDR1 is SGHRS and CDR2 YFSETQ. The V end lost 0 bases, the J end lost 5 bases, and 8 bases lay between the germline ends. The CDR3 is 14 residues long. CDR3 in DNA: TGCGCCAGCAGCTTGGACCCCCGGACCGGGGAGCTGTTTTTT. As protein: CASSLDPRTGELFF.

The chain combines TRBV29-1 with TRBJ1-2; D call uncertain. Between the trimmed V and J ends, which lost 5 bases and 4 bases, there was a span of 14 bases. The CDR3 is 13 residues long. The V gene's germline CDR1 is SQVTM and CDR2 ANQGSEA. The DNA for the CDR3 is TGCAGCGTTTGGGCCTCGGGAGGCTATGGCTACACCTTC. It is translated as CSVWASGGYGYTF.

The CDR3 bases are TGTGCTAGTGGTTTGGTATTAGCGCGCACTGGGGCCAACGTCCTGACTTTC. This translates into CASGLVLARTGANVLTF. This rearrangement joins TRBV12-5 to TRBJ2-6; D perhaps matches TRBD2 (5 bases). V gave up 0 bases and J gave up 2 bases, with 11 bases separating them. CDR1 and CDR2 (germline): LGHNT, FRNRAP. The CDR3 sequence is 17 residues long.

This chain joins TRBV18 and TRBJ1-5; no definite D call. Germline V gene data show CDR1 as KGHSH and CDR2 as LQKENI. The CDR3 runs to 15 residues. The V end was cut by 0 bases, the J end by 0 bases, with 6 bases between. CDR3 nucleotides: TGTGCCAGCTCACCACCGGGTAATAGCAATCAGCCCCAGCATTTT. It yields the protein CASSPPGNSNQPQHF.